The T cell receptor beta chain under discussion was sequenced for a study of blood T cell repertoires in COVID-19. Looking at the study overall: Donors in the United States, Italy and Spain gave samples during acute or convalescent COVID-19. The analysed material was cDNA or gDNA that came from T cells, B-cell-depleted T cells, or PBMCs.

The CDR3 has 16 residues. The germline gives CDR1 MNHNY, CDR2 SVGAGI (reference sequence). Trimming removed 5 bases from V and 7 bases from J; junction bases left unmatched: 16. In the original workflow: Cell counts per sample came from amplifying reference gene primers. The assay was immunoSEQ multiplex PCR, and TCRdb's table has in-frame clones only and misses some. The D gene and trimming were derived from the DNA, and the V and J assignments and clone size from that table. The top ten hold 4% to 5.5% of the sample, which has more than 95,000 clones, 65% to 90% seen once. The sample consisted of peripheral blood. The receptor's source is a man between 60 and 75 years old with acute or convalescent COVID-19. V gene TRBV6-6 combines with J gene TRBJ2-7; TRBD2 aligns across 8 bases. Here the CDR3 DNA reads TGTGCCAGCAGTCCCACAGCGGGAGTTTTAGCATGGGAGCAGTACTTC. It specifies CASSPTAGVLAWEQYF.